The 21 T cell receptor beta chains in this list originate from one sample, sequenced in a study of cytomegalovirus exposure and HLA in healthy donors. PCR amplification relied on 60 Vbeta primers (plus 13 Jbeta primers). TCRdb's table, derived via immunoSEQ multiplex PCR, lists solely in-frame clones and lacks some. Of 100,000 to 150,000 clones in the sample, about 80% are singletons; the top ten hold approximately 1.7%. The sequenced sample consisted of PBMCs. All receptors derive from a woman aged 45-65 years in good health and CMV-seronegative.

Note on this clone: The junction departs from germline at one end; a sequencing error may be responsible. The chain employs TRBV30 and TRBJ1-2, with 9 bases that match TRBD1. The CDR3 has 14 residues. Germline CDR1 and CDR2: GTSNPN and SVGIG (reference sequence). CDR3 in amino acids: CAWSLTTGGGGYPF. The DNA for the CDR3 is TGTGCCTGGAGTCTTACGACAGGGGGTGGAGGCTACCCCTTC.

This chain links TRBV19 with TRBJ2-3; 9 positions agree with TRBD1. From germline, CDR1 is LNHDA and CDR2 SQIVND (reference sequence). Germline trimming cut 3 bases from V and 3 bases from J; bases unmatched to any gene: 4. CDR3 length: 15 residues. CDR3 DNA: TGTGCCAGTAGTATCGGACAGGGGCGGACAGATACGCAGTATTTT. Translation gives CASSIGQGRTDTQYF. Using reference TRBV19 and TRBJ2-3 for the parts outside the CDR3, the full variable domain is DGGITQSPKYLFRKEGQNVTLSCEQNLNHDAMYWYRQDPGQGLRLIYYSQIVNDFQKGDIAEGYSVSREKKESFPLTVTSAQKNPTAFYLCASSIGQGRTDTQYFGPGTRLTVL.

The chain is built from TRBV27 and TRBJ2-7, with 8 nucleotides matching TRBD2. CDR1 and CDR2 from the germline V gene are MNHEY and SMNVEV (reference sequence). The CDR3 is made up of 13 amino acids. The V gene end was trimmed by 6 bases and the J gene end by 1 base; junction bases not matched to a gene: 2. Written as DNA, the CDR3 is TGTGCCAGCAGGGTAGCGGGATCCTACGAGCAGTACTTC. It specifies CASRVAGSYEQYF.

The rearrangement links TRBV28 to TRBJ2-1; no clear D gene. Germline CDR1 MDHEN, CDR2 SYDVKM. V lost 6 bases and J lost 1, with 4 bases in between. This CDR3 is 12 amino acids long. CDR3 nucleotide sequence: TGTGCCAGCAGGCGGTCCTACAATGAGCAGTTCTTC. Its protein product is CASRRSYNEQFF.

The CDR3 DNA reads as TGTGCCAGCAGCGCACCAGCGGGAGGAATCAATGAGCAGTTCTTC. Amino acids: CASSAPAGGINEQFF. The V and J genes are TRBV9 and TRBJ2-1, with TRBD2 matching over 9 bases. The CDR3 has 15 amino acids. Germline loops: CDR1 SGDLS, CDR2 YYNGEE. V lost 3 bases to trimming and J lost 6 bases; unmatched junction nucleotides: 7.

This chain links TRBV29-1 with TRBJ2-1; D ambiguous. The V end was cut by 7 bases, the J end by 6 bases, with 19 bases between. The CDR3 has 14 residues. CDR1 and CDR2 from the germline V gene are SQVTM and ANQGSEA. CDR3 sequence (DNA): TGCAGCGCCGCCTGGGCTCCCACGGCCAATGAGCAGTTCTTC. Its protein product is CSAAWAPTANEQFF.

The J gene is TRBJ2-7, the V gene TRBV7-3; possible D gene TRBD2, 6 bases. V lost 5 bases, J lost 3 bases, and 14 bases lay in between. Germline V gene data show CDR1 as SGHTA and CDR2 as FQGTGA. The CDR3 sequence is 14 residues long. CDR3 region: CASSLDPAGYEQYF. CDR3 coding DNA: TGTGCCAGCAGCCTAGATCCAGCGGGCTACGAGCAGTACTTC.

This clone showed up just once. The J gene is TRBJ2-2, the V gene TRBV10-3; D possibly corresponds to TRBD2 (6 bases). CDR1 ENHRY and CDR2 SYGVKD come from the germline V gene. The ends were cut back, 3 bases at V and 0 bases at J, with 8 bases in the middle. The CDR3 totals 15 residues. In DNA form, the CDR3 reads TGTGCCATCAGTGAACCGGGGGCGAACACCGGGGAGCTGTTTTTT. The encoded protein is CAISEPGANTGELFF.

This clone was seen more than once but under ten times. The gene calls are TRBV5-1 and TRBJ1-1; 7 bases fit TRBD1. The CDR3 runs 15 residues. Per the germline V gene, CDR1 is SGHRS and CDR2 is YFSETQ. V trimming: 4 bases; J trimming: 2 bases; junction bases outside the gene matches: 8. CDR3 in DNA: TGCGCCAGCAGCCCATCGACAGGGAGAAACACTGAAGCTTTCTTT. It yields the protein CASSPSTGRNTEAFF.

The chain uses TRBV7-9 and TRBJ2-7, with TRBD2 matching over 10 bases. The CDR3 runs to 15 residues. The germline V gene has CDR1 SEHNR and CDR2 FQNEAQ (reference sequence). With V trimmed by 2 bases and J by 3 bases, 4 bases remained unmatched. The CDR3 DNA sequence: TGTGCCAGCAGCTTAAAGGCTAGCGGGAGCTACGAGCAGTACGTC. Its protein is CASSLKASGSYEQYV.

Here the CDR3 reads CASSYSLEQPQHF. The CDR3 DNA reads TGTGCCAGCAGTTACAGCCTCGAGCAGCCCCAGCATTTT. The chain combines TRBV6-5 with TRBJ1-5; D is undetermined. The CDR3 has 13 amino acids. The ends were cut back, 2 bases at V and 7 bases at J, with 9 bases in the middle. Germline CDR1 reads MNHEY; CDR2 reads SVGAGI.

This sequence joins TRBV19 and TRBJ1-1; 12 bases fit TRBD1. The CDR3 sequence is 16 residues long. Germline CDR1 LNHDA, CDR2 SQIVND (reference sequence). J was trimmed by 0 bases and V by 11 bases; bases with no gene match: 10. The CDR3 DNA reads TGTGCCTGCTTAGCCGGGACAGGGGGCATGAACACTGAAGCTTTCTTT. This translates into CACLAGTGGMNTEAFF.

This clone was seen at least ten times. The chain has TRBV10-3 and TRBJ2-1; maybe TRBD1 (6 bases). Germline-derived CDR1 and CDR2 are ENHRY and SYGVKD. The CDR3 length is 14 residues. The germline V and J ends were trimmed by 3 bases and 7 bases, with 13 bases remaining between them. This CDR3 is CAISDRDNQNEQFF. CDR3 nucleotides: TGTGCCATCAGTGATCGGGACAACCAAAATGAGCAGTTCTTC.

The table lists this clone with a count of one. The chain is built from TRBV28 and TRBJ2-5; the D gene is possibly TRBD2 (5 bases). V was shortened by 5 bases and J by 2 bases, with 12 bases between the two germline ends. Per the germline V gene, CDR1 is MDHEN and CDR2 is SYDVKM. The CDR3 has 14 amino acids. The DNA of the CDR3 is TGTGCCAGCAGTGCCTTAAGGGAGCAAGAGACCCAGTACTTC. Amino acids: CASSALREQETQYF.

This clone came up once. V usage is TRBV18 and J usage is TRBJ2-1, with 12 bases lining up with TRBD2. The V segment lost 2 bases and the J segment 6 bases; nucleotides outside the gene matches: 14. The CDR3 spans 19 residues. The germline V gene has CDR1 KGHSH and CDR2 LQKENI. The CDR3 reads CASSPMISLAGGYINEQFF. In nucleotides, the CDR3 is TGTGCCAGCTCACCAATGATCTCGCTAGCGGGAGGGTACATCAATGAGCAGTTCTTC.

With respect to this clone: One end of the junction is discordant with germline, which a read error may explain. V and J are TRBV7-7 and TRBJ2-1, with TRBD2 matching 10 bases. Germline assignment: CDR1 SSHAT and CDR2 FNYEAQ (reference sequence). This CDR3 spans 13 amino acids. The CDR3: CASSQTSGNEQFF. CDR3 DNA: TGTGCTAGCAGCCAGACTAGCGGGAATGAGCAGTTCTTC.

This clone was seen just once. The rearrangement uses TRBV4-1 and TRBJ2-5; a possible D gene is TRBD1 (5 bases). The CDR3 loop spans 17 amino acids. Trimming stripped 0 bases from V and 5 bases from J, with 19 bases between. Germline V lookup: CDR1 MGHRA, CDR2 YSYEKL. The CDR3 nucleotides read TGCGCCAGCAGCCAAGATGATCCAGTAGTGGGGCCGGAGACCCAGTACTTC. It translates to CASSQDDPVVGPETQYF.

The chain links TRBV4-3 to TRBJ1-4, with D maybe TRBD1 (5 bases). The CDR3 is 15 amino acids. Looked up from germline, CDR1 is LGHNA and CDR2 is YSLEER. Between the trimmed V and J ends, which lost 0 bases and 5 bases, there was a span of 10 bases. The CDR3, as DNA: TGCGCCAGCAGCCAAGATCCTGGGGGGAATGAAAAACTGTTTTTT. It translates to CASSQDPGGNEKLFF.

The rearrangement links TRBV9 to TRBJ2-7; no reliable D call. Germline V gene lookup returns CDR1 SGDLS and CDR2 YYNGEE. V lost 8 bases to trimming and J lost 3 bases, with 12 bases between them. The CDR3 consists of 12 residues. CDR3 in amino acids: CASPTRNYEQYV. The CDR3 DNA sequence: TGTGCCAGTCCTACGCGAAACTACGAGCAGTACGTC.

The chain carries TRBV5-6 and TRBJ2-7; D might be TRBD2 (6 bases). In germline, CDR1 is SGHDT, CDR2 YYEEEE. This CDR3 is built from 14 residues. V lost 2 bases and J lost 4, with 13 bases in between. The CDR3 region has the DNA TGTGCCAGCAGCTTCGGGCGGGGAAATTACGAGCAGTACGTC. Translating gives CASSFGRGNYEQYV.

This chain connects TRBV11-2 to TRBJ2-1; 7 bases are a match to TRBD2. This CDR3 is 14 amino acids long. After removal of 2 bases from V and 5 bases from J, the junction contained 3 bases not matched to a gene. Germline lookup yields CDR1 SGHAT and CDR2 FQNNGV. The CDR3 region is CASSLSGGNNEQFF. The CDR3 DNA is TGTGCCAGCAGCTTATCGGGGGGAAACAATGAGCAGTTCTTC.